One TCR beta chain is described in this entry. Its antigen remains unknown. This sample stems from a study of radiotherapy plus CTLA-4 blockade in lung cancer. About the study: The study recorded objective responses in about 18% of patients and disease control in approximately 29%. Findings of the study overall: Alongside interferon-beta, early blood T cell clone dynamics were reportedly the best predictor of response. Tumor-origin TCR clones grew in blood after radiotherapy plus ipilimumab.

Clones were sequenced by immunoSEQ multiplex PCR, and TCRdb holds only the in-frame ones, with some missing. Of around 63,000 clones listed, more than 70% are singletons. The source material was peripheral blood, sampled from a patient treated with radiotherapy plus ipilimumab. This sequence was found in a human donor with non-small cell lung cancer whose response to radiotherapy plus ipilimumab could not be evaluated. Some clones in this sample may be carry-over from other donors' samples.

CDR3 in amino acids: CASSLETENRGYTF. CDR3 nucleotide sequence: TGCGCCAGCAGCTTGGAGACAGAGAATCGTGGCTACACCTTC. The chain joins TRBV5-1 to TRBJ1-2; the D gene is possibly TRBD1 (5 bases). From germline, CDR1 is SGHRS and CDR2 YFSETQ. The CDR3 is 14 amino acids. The germline V and J ends were trimmed by 0 bases and 7 bases, with 13 bases remaining between them.